The rows below give T cell receptor beta chains drawn from one sample of a study of T cell changes during pregnancy in multiple sclerosis. Clones were sequenced by immunoSEQ multiplex PCR, and TCRdb holds only the in-frame ones, with some missing. The top ten clones hold approximately 1.2% of a sample with under 70,000 clones, approximately 90% of them seen once. The sample consisted of peripheral blood, taken in the second trimester of pregnancy. Receptors were obtained from a female donor with multiple sclerosis, enrolled in a pregnancy study. The CDR3 runs from the conserved cysteine through the conserved F or W. The order of the fields is clone size, D gene, J gene, V gene, CDR3 DNA, CDR3 protein. The D gene is left open where the match is weak. Expanded clones are given a class, and other clones once, few, many or no size at all.

size: NA
D: TRBD1
J: TRBJ2-1
V: TRBV29-1
DNA: TGCAGCGTTGAGGGGGGACAGGGGGTAAATGAGCAGTTCTTC
CDR3: CSVEGGQGVNEQFF

size: NA
D: TRBD1
J: TRBJ1-2
V: TRBV6-6
DNA: TGTGCCAGCAGTTATTACCGGGACAGCGACCTCTATGGCTACACCTTC
CDR3: CASSYYRDSDLYGYTF

size: NA
D: TRBD1
J: TRBJ1-3
V: TRBV7-2
DNA: TGTGCCAGCAGCCGCAGTGTGGACAGGGCAAACACCATATATTTT
CDR3: CASSRSVDRANTIYF

size: NA
D: NA
J: TRBJ1-5
V: TRBV15
DNA: TGTGCCACCAGCAGAGACAGGGGAAGCAATCAGCCCCAGCATTTT
CDR3: CATSRDRGSNQPQHF

size: NA
D: TRBD1
J: TRBJ2-5
V: TRBV4-1
DNA: TGCGCCAGCAGCCTGTCGACAGGGGGCTGGGAGACCCAGTACTTC
CDR3: CASSLSTGGWETQYF

size: NA
D: TRBD1
J: TRBJ2-5
V: TRBV7-6
DNA: TGTGCCAGCAGCCAACAGGGGTTAGGAGAGACCCAGTACTTC
CDR3: CASSQQGLGETQYF

size: NA
D: TRBD1
J: TRBJ1-2
V: TRBV7-3
DNA: TGTGCCAGCAGCTTATCCTCAGGGGGTGATGGCTACACCTTC
CDR3: CASSLSSGGDGYTF

size: NA
D: TRBD1
J: TRBJ2-5
V: TRBV18
DNA: TGTGCCAGCTCACTAACTCCGGGACAGGGCCAAGAGACCCAGTACTTC
CDR3: CASSLTPGQGQETQYF

size: NA
D: NA
J: TRBJ1-2
V: TRBV6-6
DNA: TGTGCCAGCAGTTATGAGAGGGACTATGGCTACACCTTC
CDR3: CASSYERDYGYTF

size: NA
D: TRBD2
J: TRBJ2-2
V: TRBV7-8
DNA: TGTGCCAGCAGCTTATTTACGCGGGGGGGTGACGGGGAGCTGTTTTTT
CDR3: CASSLFTRGGDGELFF

size: NA
D: NA
J: TRBJ2-1
V: TRBV5-1
DNA: TGCGCCAGCAGCTTGGAGGACAACGGGTACAATGAGCAGTTCTTC
CDR3: CASSLEDNGYNEQFF

size: NA
D: TRBD2
J: TRBJ2-2
V: TRBV5-4
DNA: TGTGCCAGCTCTCCGAGACCGGGGGGCGGGGAGCTGTTTTTT
CDR3: CASSPRPGGGELFF

size: NA
D: TRBD2
J: TRBJ2-7
V: TRBV10-3
DNA: TGTGCCAGCAACCCGGGACTAGCTTACGAGCAGTACTTC
CDR3: CASNPGLAYEQYF

size: NA
D: TRBD1
J: TRBJ2-5
V: TRBV7-2
DNA: TGTGCCAGCAGCCGGGACAGACAAGAGACCCAGTACTTC
CDR3: CASSRDRQETQYF

size: NA
D: TRBD2
J: TRBJ2-3
V: TRBV30
DNA: TGTGCCTGGGAGACTAGCGGGGGGACGGATACGCAGTATTTT
CDR3: CAWETSGGTDTQYF

size: NA
D: NA
J: TRBJ2-7
V: TRBV7-8
DNA: TGTGCCAGCAGCTTATCTCCCTCTCACGAGCAGTACTTC
CDR3: CASSLSPSHEQYF

size: NA
D: TRBD2
J: TRBJ2-3
V: TRBV7-3
DNA: TGTGCCAGCAGCTTACAGGGCGGGGGGGCGGCTACGCAGTATTTT
CDR3: CASSLQGGGAATQYF

size: NA
D: NA
J: TRBJ1-1
V: TRBV2
DNA: TGTGCCAGCAGTGGGGGCCCAGATCTTGAAGCTTTCTTT
CDR3: CASSGGPDLEAFF

size: NA
D: TRBD1
J: TRBJ2-5
V: TRBV18
DNA: TGTGCCAGCTCACCAGTCGCCAGCGGTGGGACAGGGACCCAGTACTTC
CDR3: CASSPVASGGTGTQYF

size: NA
D: NA
J: TRBJ2-1
V: TRBV6-5
DNA: TGTGCCAGCAGTTACTCGCCCACCGGGGGTTACAATGAGCAGTTCTTC
CDR3: CASSYSPTGGYNEQFF

size: NA
D: NA
J: TRBJ1-2
V: TRBV9
DNA: TGTGCCAGCAGCGTAGGTCCAGGGGAGCAAGTTGGCTACACCTTC
CDR3: CASSVGPGEQVGYTF

size: NA
D: TRBD2
J: TRBJ2-1
V: TRBV27
DNA: TGTGCCAGCAGTTTTATGGGCGGGGGGTTAAGGGAGCAGTTCTTC
CDR3: CASSFMGGGLREQFF

size: NA
D: TRBD1
J: TRBJ1-2
V: TRBV11-2
DNA: TGTGCCAGCAGCGCGGACAGGGTAAACTATGGCTACACCTTC
CDR3: CASSADRVNYGYTF

size: NA
D: NA
J: TRBJ1-1
V: TRBV9
DNA: TGTGCCAGCAGCGTTCTCCCAGGGACTGAAGCTTTCTTT
CDR3: CASSVLPGTEAFF

size: NA
D: TRBD1
J: TRBJ1-1
V: TRBV19
DNA: TGTGCCAGTAAGGACAGGGTGGGGGGGAACACTGAAGCTTTCTTT
CDR3: CASKDRVGGNTEAFF

size: NA
D: NA
J: TRBJ2-5
V: TRBV6-1
DNA: TGTGCCAGCAGCCTGGACAGAACCCAAGAGACCCAGTACTTC
CDR3: CASSLDRTQETQYF

size: NA
D: TRBD1
J: TRBJ1-2
V: TRBV2
DNA: TGTGCCAGCAGCCCCGAACAGGGGGCGGATGGCTACACCTTC
CDR3: CASSPEQGADGYTF

size: once
D: TRBD1
J: TRBJ1-4
V: TRBV6-5
DNA: TGTGCCAGCAGTTATGGAGGGGGCAGGGAAAAACTGTTTTTT
CDR3: CASSYGGGREKLFF

size: NA
D: NA
J: TRBJ2-5
V: TRBV10-3
DNA: TGTGCCATCGGGGCGTTTGATCAAGAGACCCAGTACTTC
CDR3: CAIGAFDQETQYF

size: NA
D: NA
J: TRBJ1-4
V: TRBV4-3
DNA: TGCGCCAGCAGCCAAGAACCAGCGAGTAATGAAAAACTGTTTTTT
CDR3: CASSQEPASNEKLFF

size: NA
D: NA
J: TRBJ1-1
V: TRBV10-2
DNA: TGCGCCAGCAGTGAGCCGGGGGAGACTGCTTTCTTT
CDR3: CASSEPGETAFF

size: NA
D: NA
J: TRBJ1-1
V: TRBV7-2
DNA: TGTGCCAGCAGCTCCCCGGGAGGACCCATGAACACTGAAGCTTTCTTT
CDR3: CASSSPGGPMNTEAFF

size: NA
D: NA
J: TRBJ1-1
V: TRBV5-6
DNA: TGTGCCAGCAGCTTGGGCTTAACGCGGGGGGGCACTGAAGCTTTCTTT
CDR3: CASSLGLTRGGTEAFF

size: NA
D: NA
J: TRBJ2-5
V: TRBV9
DNA: TGTGCCAGCAGCGTCGGGGGGCTACAAGAGACCCAGTACTTC
CDR3: CASSVGGLQETQYF

size: NA
D: TRBD1
J: TRBJ1-2
V: TRBV6-6
DNA: TGTGCCAGCAGTAAAACAGGGGGCGACTATGGCTACACCTTC
CDR3: CASSKTGGDYGYTF

size: NA
D: TRBD2
J: TRBJ2-1
V: TRBV4-1
DNA: TGCGCCAGCACTCGGGGGGCTAGCGGGGGGAATGAGCAGTTCTTC
CDR3: CASTRGASGGNEQFF

size: NA
D: TRBD2
J: TRBJ2-5
V: TRBV28
DNA: TGTGCCAGCAGTTTAACTGGGACTAGCGGAGGGGAGACCCAGTACTTC
CDR3: CASSLTGTSGGETQYF

size: NA
D: NA
J: TRBJ1-1
V: TRBV5-4
DNA: TGTGCCAGCAGCTTGAGCGGGGGTTACACTGAAGCTTTCTTT
CDR3: CASSLSGGYTEAFF

size: once
D: TRBD2
J: TRBJ2-5
V: TRBV30
DNA: TGTGCCTGGAGTGGTTTTAGCGGGGGGACCGGTCGGGAGACCCAGTACTTC
CDR3: CAWSGFSGGTGRETQYF

size: NA
D: TRBD1
J: TRBJ1-1
V: TRBV11-2
DNA: TGTGCCAGCAGCTTACGGGGACAGTTGAACACTGAAGCTTTCTTT
CDR3: CASSLRGQLNTEAFF

size: NA
D: TRBD2
J: TRBJ2-5
V: TRBV9
DNA: TGTGCCAGCAGCGTTAGCGGGGTGGAGACCCAGTACTTC
CDR3: CASSVSGVETQYF

size: few
D: TRBD1
J: TRBJ1-2
V: TRBV27
DNA: TGTGCCAGCAGTTTATCCGACAATCCGACAGGGGCCTCTATTCATGGCTACACCTTC
CDR3: CASSLSDNPTGASIHGYTF

size: NA
D: TRBD1
J: TRBJ1-1
V: TRBV2
DNA: TGTGCCAGCAGTGAACAGGGGGCCGACACTGAAGCTTTCTTT
CDR3: CASSEQGADTEAFF

size: NA
D: TRBD2
J: TRBJ2-6
V: TRBV4-2
DNA: TGTGCCAGCAGCCAAGGGGTAGCGGGGGGGCCTTCCGGGGCCAACGTCCTGACTTTC
CDR3: CASSQGVAGGPSGANVLTF

size: NA
D: TRBD1
J: TRBJ2-7
V: TRBV11-1
DNA: TGTGCCAGCAGCTTTGGACAGGGGTTTACCTACGAGCAGTACTTC
CDR3: CASSFGQGFTYEQYF

size: NA
D: NA
J: TRBJ1-1
V: TRBV9
DNA: TGTGCCAGCAGCGTCCGCTTAGAGAACACTGAAGCTTTCTTT
CDR3: CASSVRLENTEAFF

size: NA
D: TRBD1
J: TRBJ2-2
V: TRBV11-2
DNA: TGTGCCAGCAGCGCCCCAGGGGGCGGGGAGCTGTTTTTT
CDR3: CASSAPGGGELFF

size: NA
D: TRBD1
J: TRBJ1-4
V: TRBV10-2
DNA: TGCGCCAGCAGTGCCCCGGGACAGGGGAATGAAAAACTGTTTTTT
CDR3: CASSAPGQGNEKLFF